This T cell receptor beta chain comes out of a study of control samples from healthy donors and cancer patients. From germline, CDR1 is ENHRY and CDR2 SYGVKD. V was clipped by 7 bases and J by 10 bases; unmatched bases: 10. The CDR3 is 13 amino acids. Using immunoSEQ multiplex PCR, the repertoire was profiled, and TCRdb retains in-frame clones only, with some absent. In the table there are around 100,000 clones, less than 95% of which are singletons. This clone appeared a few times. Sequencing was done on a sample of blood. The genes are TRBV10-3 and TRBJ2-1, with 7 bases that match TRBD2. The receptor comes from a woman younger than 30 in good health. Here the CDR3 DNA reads TGTGCCATCAACGGAGCGGGGAAGAACGAGCAGTTCTTC. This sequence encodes CAINGAGKNEQFF.